Shown below are 18 T cell receptor beta chains from a single sample sequenced in a study of T cell repertoires in cytomegalovirus infection. Their specific antigens are unknown. TCRdb called the reads again in MiXCR, with one record for every CDR3 protein. The sample shows 370,000 or so distinct CDR3 sequences, roughly 36% of them seen only once. The source material was cultured PBMCs, sampled from culture after CMV antigen stimulation. Receptors originate from a human donor in good health (CMV status not recorded). Some clones in this sample may be carry-over from other donors' samples.

This clonotype was observed a handful of times. This chain uses TRBV7-2 with TRBJ1-1; D is ambiguous. The length of the CDR3 is 14 residues. Germline-derived CDR1 and CDR2 are SGHTA and FQGNSA. The V and J ends lost 5 bases and 3 bases respectively, with 13 bases between them. The CDR3 DNA is TGTGCCAGCAGCACTCAGCCCCGTGACACTGAAGCTTTCTTT. Its translation is CASSTQPRDTEAFF.

The rearrangement links TRBV6-1 to TRBJ2-1; possible D gene TRBD2, 5 bases. The germline V gene has CDR1 MNHNS and CDR2 SASEGT. The CDR3 covers 19 residues. V was clipped by 0 bases and J by 5 bases, with 23 bases between them. CDR3 in DNA: TGTGCCAGCAGTGAAGCGCGGGTCGATTTCGGGGTTTCCCACAATGAGCAGTTCTTC. It translates to CASSEARVDFGVSHNEQFF.

The chain links TRBV7-2 to TRBJ1-2; D call uncertain. The length of the CDR3 is 14 residues. V was trimmed by 5 bases and J by 2 bases, leaving 12 bases between them. CDR1 and CDR2 from the germline V gene are SGHTA and FQGNSA. CDR3 residues: CASSPRGHNYGYTF. Here the CDR3 DNA reads TGTGCCAGCAGCCCACGCGGGCACAACTATGGCTACACCTTC.

The chain has TRBV6-1 and TRBJ1-5; D unclear. V shed 2 bases and J shed 4 bases, with 0 bases lying between them. The CDR3 spans 11 residues. The V gene's germline CDR1 is MNHNS and CDR2 SASEGT. In DNA, the CDR3 is TGTGCCAGCAGTGAAAATCAGCCCCAGCATTTT. Its protein product is CASSENQPQHF.

V is TRBV6-8 and J is TRBJ1-3; unclear D gene. Germline assignment: CDR1 MNHGY and CDR2 SAAAGT. This CDR3 has 15 amino acids. V was cut by 0 bases and J by 2 bases, with 8 bases left in between. The CDR3 spells CASSYSKAPGNTIYF. As DNA, the CDR3 is TGTGCCAGCAGTTACTCGAAGGCGCCTGGAAACACCATATATTTT.

Comments on this clonotype: A much larger clone sits a single nucleotide away, making a read error possible. The gene calls are TRBV7-2 and TRBJ2-7; 9 positions match TRBD1. Losses at the gene ends were 3 bases for V and 8 bases for J; bases not matched to a gene: 11. In germline, CDR1 is SGHTA, CDR2 FQGNSA. CDR3 length equals 15 residues. CDR3 in amino acids: CASSFTGQGLSKQYF. CDR3 DNA: TGTGCCAGCAGCTTCACGGGACAGGGTTTAAGCAAGCAGTACTTC. The whole variable domain, remainder taken from reference TRBV7-2 and TRBJ2-7, is GAGVSQSPSNKVTEKGKDVELRCDPISGHTALYWYRQSLGQGLEFLIYFQGNSAPDKSGLPSDRFSAERTGGSVSTLTIQRTQQEDSAVYLCASSFTGQGLSKQYFGPGTRLTVT.

The table lists this clonotype with a count of one. The V and J genes are TRBV28 and TRBJ1-2; tentatively, D is TRBD1 (5 bases). The CDR3 covers 13 residues. Germline lookup yields CDR1 MDHEN and CDR2 SYDVKM. V lost 5 bases to trimming and J lost 11 bases, with 18 bases between them. The CDR3 reads CASSGGTPRWYTF. CDR3 in DNA: TGTGCCAGCAGTGGGGGGACCCCCCGGTGGTACACCTTC.

This clonotype was counted ten times or more. The V gene is TRBV7-2, the J gene TRBJ2-3, with D hard to call. Trimming left V 4 bases short and J 0 bases short, with 17 bases between. In germline, CDR1 is SGHTA, CDR2 FQGNSA. This CDR3 is 17 amino acids long. For the CDR3, the DNA is TGTGCCAGCAGCTCTTATCTTGATTTTTATAGCACAGATACGCAGTATTTT. It yields the protein CASSSYLDFYSTDTQYF.

This clonotype was seen a handful of times. V and J are TRBV7-2 and TRBJ1-5, with D unclear. The V gene's germline CDR1 is SGHTA and CDR2 FQGNSA. The CDR3 runs to 13 residues. The V end lost 2 bases, the J end lost 5 bases, and 7 bases lay between the germline ends. CDR3 nucleotides: TGTGCCAGCAGCTTATTTCCTGATCAGCCCCAGCATTTT. It codes for CASSLFPDQPQHF.

The chain carries TRBV24-1 and TRBJ2-1, with TRBD2 identical over 7 bases. The CDR3 totals 13 residues. J gave up 3 bases and V 5 bases, and 0 bases lay outside the gene matches. Germline V gene lookup returns CDR1 KGHDR and CDR2 SFDVKD. The CDR3 coding sequence is TGTGCCACCAGTGGGGGGGGCTACAATGAGCAGTTCTTC. It is translated as CATSGGGYNEQFF.

The chain combines TRBV7-7 with TRBJ2-5; D tentatively fits TRBD1 or TRBD2 (7 bases each). Germline loops: CDR1 SSHAT, CDR2 FNYEAQ (reference sequence). The CDR3 has 15 residues. Trimming pared 3 bases from V and 2 bases from J, leaving 13 bases between. The CDR3 loop reads CASSLGGTAQETQYF. DNA for the CDR3: TGTGCCAGCAGCTTGGGGGGGACAGCGCAAGAGACCCAGTACTTC.

This chain uses TRBV11-1 with TRBJ2-1; 11 positions match TRBD2. In germline, CDR1 is SGHAT, CDR2 FQDESV (reference sequence). V shed 1 base and J 7 bases; nucleotides not matched to a gene: 6. This CDR3 spans 16 amino acids. CDR3 in DNA: TGTGCCAGCAGCTTAGACCCGGGGACTAGCGGAAATGAGCAGTTCTTC. Residues: CASSLDPGTSGNEQFF.

The sample holds a few counts of this clonotype. In DNA form, the CDR3 reads TGTGCCAGCAGCCGGGGACTCGACTACGAGCAGTACTTC. Amino acids: CASSRGLDYEQYF. The chain couples TRBV7-8 to TRBJ2-7, with D maybe TRBD2 (6 bases). Germline assignment: CDR1 SGHVS and CDR2 FQNEAQ. This CDR3 contains 13 residues. Trimming took 5 bases from V and 3 from J, leaving 11 bases between them.

The chain has TRBV7-3 and TRBJ2-1; TRBD2 aligns across 7 bases. CDR1 and CDR2 from the germline V gene are SGHTA and FQGTGA. V lost 5 bases and J lost 0; bases outside the gene matches: 7. The length of the CDR3 is 16 residues. Here the CDR3 DNA reads TGTGCCAGCAGCGACCGCTGGACTAGCTCCTACAATGAGCAGTTCTTC. Translated: CASSDRWTSSYNEQFF.

In its sample, this clonotype was seen many times. CDR3 DNA sequence: TGTGCCAGCAGGAACGATAAGAAGGAGGAGACCCAGTACTTC. Translated, it gives CASRNDKKEETQYF. This sequence joins TRBV28 and TRBJ2-5, with D unclear. V shed 6 bases and J shed 5 bases, with 16 bases lying between them. Germline V CDR1 and CDR2: MDHEN, SYDVKM. The length of the CDR3 is 14 residues.

This clonotype was seen repeatedly, ten times or more. This rearrangement joins TRBV6-2 or TRBV6-3 to TRBJ2-6; 8 nucleotides align to TRBD1. This CDR3 comprises 17 residues. J was trimmed by 0 bases and V by 5 bases; bases with no gene match: 6. CDR1 and CDR2 (germline): MNHEY, SVGEGT. The CDR3 DNA follows: TGTGCCAGCAGTCGGGACAGGAAGAGCTCTGGGGCCAACGTCCTGACTTTC. Amino acid sequence: CASSRDRKSSGANVLTF.

J is TRBJ2-3 and V is TRBV12-3 or TRBV12-4, with D tentatively TRBD2 (5 bases). The CDR3 has 13 residues. Trimming removed 3 bases from V and 2 bases from J, with 6 bases in between. The CDR3 region is CASSFDYTDTQYF. CDR3 sequence (DNA): TGTGCCAGCAGTTTTGACTACACAGATACGCAGTATTTT.

A few counts support this clonotype. This chain joins TRBV7-9 and TRBJ2-1; TRBD1 is a possible D gene (5 bases). CDR1 and CDR2 from the germline V gene are SEHNR and FQNEAQ (reference sequence). Between the trimmed V and J ends, which lost 5 bases and 8 bases, there was a span of 22 bases. The CDR3 covers 16 residues. CDR3 loop: CASSPEQGAYVDEQFF. The CDR3 DNA sequence: TGTGCCAGCAGCCCGGAGCAAGGGGCGTACGTCGATGAGCAGTTCTTC.